The clone carrying this T cell receptor (beta chain) was counted only a few times. Its specificity is unknown. The sample is drawn from a study of beta chain features in type 1 diabetes. Blood was collected once per donor into heparin, averaging about 0.12 L. Broader study findings: Whatever favoring of shorter templates PCR might show would apply equally to patients and controls. Any role of HLA type in TCRB rearrangement remained unresolved here. Type 1 diabetes patients showed a moderate but significant shortening of TCRB CDR3s in all four CD4+ subsets. Junctions at VDJ sites from type 1 diabetes patients had fewer insertions and more deletions.

TCRB transcripts that were expressed got sequenced, as all of the isolated RNA had been reverse transcribed. Profiled with immunoSEQ multiplex PCR; TCRdb holds only in-frame clones, not every one. Found here are more than 250,000 clones, roughly 25% of them singletons; the top ten hold roughly 0.013%. The CDR3 length is 13 residues. From germline, CDR1 is SQVTM and CDR2 ANQGSEA. V dropped 4 bases and J dropped 4 bases, with 11 bases sitting between them. V is TRBV29-1 and J is TRBJ1-5, with D possibly being TRBD1 (6 bases). The origin of this receptor is a woman aged 25 to 39 with type 1 diabetes. Sequenced: naive CD4+ T cells from blood. Written as DNA, the CDR3 is TGCAGCGTTGGATTCCAGGGGAATCAGCCCCAGCATTTT. This translates into CSVGFQGNQPQHF.